Presented here are 27 T cell receptor beta chains from one specimen sequenced in a study of T-cell reconstitution after alpha-beta-depleted transplantation in children. During its preparation, the TCRbeta library received unique molecular identifiers. From the PCR reads, TCRdb called clonotypes with MiXCR, one entry per CDR3 protein. The sample yields about 980,000 distinct CDR3 sequences, around 30% seen once. The sample in question was PBMCs, mostly from graft donor cells, obtained 360 days after TCRalphabeta/CD19-depleted stem cell transplant. The receptor source for this set is a boy less than two years old who had a stem cell transplant for SCID, so the T cells may come from the graft donor.

This CDR3 reads CASSPRQGAMGYTF. CDR3 sequence (DNA): TGTGCCAGCAGCCCTCGACAGGGGGCAATGGGCTACACCTTC. The V gene is TRBV6-1, the J gene TRBJ1-2; 10 bases are shared with TRBD1. The CDR3 runs to 14 residues. The J segment lost 8 bases and the V segment lost 6 bases, leaving 9 bases of the junction unmatched. Germline-derived CDR1 and CDR2 are MNHNS and SASEGT.

A few counts support this clonotype. The rearrangement uses TRBV5-6 and TRBJ2-7, with D unclear. Trimming stripped 4 bases from V and 0 bases from J, with 14 bases between. Per germline, CDR1 SGHDT and CDR2 YYEEEE. This CDR3 has 15 residues. The CDR3 sequence: CASSLGRPTSYEQYF. The CDR3 coding sequence is TGTGCCAGCAGCCTGGGAAGGCCGACCTCCTACGAGCAGTACTTC.

The chain carries TRBV2 and TRBJ1-6, with D perhaps matching TRBD1 (5 bases). The CDR3 covers 14 residues. V was cut by 7 bases and J by 10 bases, with 17 bases left in between. Germline V gene lookup returns CDR1 SNHLY and CDR2 FYNNEI. The CDR3 here is CASTEEGTASPLHF. CDR3 DNA sequence: TGTGCCAGCACCGAGGAAGGGACGGCCTCACCCCTCCACTTT.

The V gene is TRBV20-1, the J gene TRBJ2-5; no clear D. Trimming took off 6 bases at V and 1 base at J, with 12 bases between the two ends. The CDR3 spans 13 residues. The germline gives CDR1 DFQATT, CDR2 SNEGSKA (reference sequence). The CDR3 region is CSAKAPPQETQYF. CDR3 coding DNA: TGCAGTGCAAAGGCCCCCCCCCAAGAGACCCAGTACTTC.

The rearrangement uses TRBV4-2 and TRBJ2-1, with 7 positions matching TRBD2. Per germline, CDR1 LGHNA and CDR2 YNFKEQ. This CDR3 comprises 15 residues. V was pared by 0 bases and J by 4 bases, with 3 bases of the junction left unmatched. CDR3 in amino acids: CASSQDTAGYNEQFF. CDR3 DNA: TGTGCCAGCAGCCAAGATACAGCGGGGTACAATGAGCAGTTCTTC.

In this sample, this clonotype turned up many times. The rearrangement links TRBV10-3 to TRBJ1-2; D gene uncertain. Looked up from germline, CDR1 is ENHRY and CDR2 is SYGVKD. V was clipped by 0 bases and J by 6 bases, with 8 bases between them. The CDR3 spans 13 residues. CDR3 amino acids: CAISESEMDGYTF. CDR3 in DNA: TGTGCCATCAGTGAGTCAGAGATGGATGGCTACACCTTC.

V usage is TRBV5-1 and J usage is TRBJ2-1, with no clear D. V was pared by 4 bases and J by 0 bases, with 17 bases between. The germline gives CDR1 SGHRS, CDR2 YFSETQ. The CDR3 runs 17 residues. Here the CDR3 DNA reads TGCGCCAGCAGCCCTAGGGCAGGAATGAGCTCCTACAATGAGCAGTTCTTC. The encoded protein is CASSPRAGMSSYNEQFF. The full variable domain, rest sourced from reference TRBV5-1 and TRBJ2-1, is KAGVTQTPRYLIKTRGQQVTLSCSPISGHRSVSWYQQTPGQGLQFLFEYFSETQRNKGNFPGRFSGRQFSNSRSEMNVSTLELGDSALYLCASSPRAGMSSYNEQFFGPGTRLTVL.

V gene TRBV5-1 combines with J gene TRBJ2-3; 7 bases align to TRBD2. Germline V lookup: CDR1 SGHRS, CDR2 YFSETQ. Trimming at V came to 3 bases and at J to 4 bases, leaving 11 bases not matched to a gene. The CDR3 contains 16 residues. The CDR3 bases are TGCGCCAGCAGCTCCCGGGGTCAAGGGAGGGCAGATACGCAGTATTTT. Translation gives CASSSRGQGRADTQYF.

This clonotype was seen only a few times. The genes are TRBV5-1 and TRBJ2-5; no reliable D call. Germline CDR1 is SGHRS and CDR2 is YFSETQ. V lost 0 bases and J 4 bases, leaving 10 bases between the germline ends. The CDR3 length is 14 residues. The CDR3 loop reads CASSLEAFPETQYF. DNA for the CDR3: TGCGCCAGCAGCTTGGAGGCATTTCCAGAGACCCAGTACTTC.

This clonotype has ten or more counts. The chain recombines TRBV5-5 with TRBJ1-2, with 9 nucleotides matching TRBD1. CDR1 SGHKS and CDR2 YYEKEE come from the germline V gene (reference sequence). CDR3 length: 14 residues. The junction had 1 base not matched to a gene; V was cut back by 2 bases and J by 2 bases. The CDR3 DNA reads as TGTGCCAGCAGCTTAGGGACAGGGAACTATGGCTACACCTTC. Its translation: CASSLGTGNYGYTF.

The chain recombines TRBV20-1 with TRBJ2-5; D possibly uses TRBD1 or TRBD2 (6 bases each). Looked up from germline, CDR1 is DFQATT and CDR2 is SNEGSKA (reference sequence). This CDR3 region has 17 residues. Deletions cut 8 bases from V and 6 bases from J, with 31 bases between. The CDR3 sequence is CSPSPPSQGVGGQTQYF. As DNA, the CDR3 is TGCAGTCCCTCCCCTCCCTCACAGGGAGTAGGGGGGCAGACCCAGTACTTC.

The rearrangement uses TRBV6-5 and TRBJ2-7; TRBD1 is a possible D gene (5 bases). The CDR3 sequence is 15 residues long. Trimming stripped 1 base from V and 2 bases from J, with 12 bases between. Germline assignment: CDR1 MNHEY and CDR2 SVGAGI. CDR3 residues: CASSYYSAGPYEQYF. CDR3 nucleotide sequence: TGTGCCAGCAGTTACTATTCGGCAGGGCCCTACGAGCAGTACTTC.

This chain connects TRBV9 to TRBJ2-6; perhaps D is TRBD1 or TRBD2 (5 bases each). Trimming left V 4 bases short and J 0 bases short, with 14 bases between. CDR3 size: 17 residues. Germline CDR1 and CDR2: SGDLS and YYNGEE. DNA of the CDR3: TGTGCCAGCAGCTCCTGGGACGGGCGCTCTGGGGCCAACGTCCTGACTTTC. Translating gives CASSSWDGRSGANVLTF.

The chain employs TRBV20-1 and TRBJ2-1, with TRBD1 matching 8 bases. Germline V gene sequence: CDR1 DFQATT, CDR2 SNEGSKA (reference sequence). The CDR3 runs to 18 residues. V lost 0 bases to trimming and J lost 7 bases; unmatched junction nucleotides: 17. Written as DNA, the CDR3 is TGCAGTGCTAGAGATAGTCGGTACAGGGGGTTGGTTGGTAATGAGCAGTTCTTC. It translates to CSARDSRYRGLVGNEQFF.

The gene calls are TRBV12-3 or TRBV12-4 and TRBJ1-6; TRBD1 aligns across 9 bases. The CDR3 contains 15 residues. V dropped 5 bases and J dropped 7; count of bases not matched to a gene: 6. CDR3 nucleotides: TGTGCCAGCAGTCCATGGGACAGGGTGAATTCACCCCTCCACTTT. This encodes CASSPWDRVNSPLHF.

The V and J genes are TRBV7-3 and TRBJ2-3; a weak D match, TRBD2 (6 bases). The germline gives CDR1 SGHTA, CDR2 FQGTGA. Trimming pared 1 base from V and 2 bases from J, leaving 10 bases between. The CDR3 consists of 15 residues. In DNA form, the CDR3 reads TGTGCCAGCAGCTTAAACGGCGGGGACACAGATACGCAGTATTTT. Translating gives CASSLNGGDTDTQYF.

The table lists this clonotype with a few counts. At one boundary the junction diverges from the germline segment, which might be a read error. The chain is built from TRBV5-1 and TRBJ2-5; D gene unclear. The germline V gene has CDR1 SGHRS and CDR2 YFSETQ. The CDR3 totals 13 residues. CDR3 sequence reads: CASSPDPRETQYF. In DNA, the CDR3 is TGTGCCAGCAGCCCGGACCCCCGGGAGACCCAGTACTTC.

The chain joins TRBV20-1 to TRBJ2-3; weak D call: TRBD2 (5 bases). V lost 0 bases to trimming and J lost 4 bases, with 17 bases between them. The CDR3 consists of 16 residues. Looked up from germline, CDR1 is DFQATT and CDR2 is SNEGSKA (reference sequence). The CDR3 DNA is TGCAGTGCTAGAGAGGTACGGGGAAATTCCGCAGATACGCAGTATTTT. Amino acids: CSAREVRGNSADTQYF.

The chain uses TRBV28 and TRBJ2-3, with D uncertain. Trimming shortened V by 9 bases and J by 1 base, and 11 bases separated the two germline ends. The CDR3 loop spans 13 amino acids. Germline loops: CDR1 MDHEN, CDR2 SYDVKM. The CDR3 spells CASRWIGTDTQYF. In DNA form, the CDR3 reads TGTGCCAGTCGCTGGATTGGCACAGATACGCAGTATTTT.

V is TRBV4-2 and J is TRBJ2-1; D gene unclear. Germline V gene sequence: CDR1 LGHNA, CDR2 YNFKEQ. The V end lost 2 bases, the J end lost 5 bases, and 7 bases lay between the germline ends. This CDR3 spans 13 amino acids. For the CDR3, the DNA is TGTGCCAGCAGCCAATATCTGGACAATGAGCAGTTCTTC. This encodes CASSQYLDNEQFF.

This clonotype occurred many times. The chain joins TRBV15 to TRBJ2-7; D might be TRBD1 (6 bases). CDR3 length equals 14 residues. V dropped 1 base and J dropped 7 bases, with 14 bases sitting between them. The germline gives CDR1 LNHNV, CDR2 YYDKDF (reference sequence). The CDR3 DNA reads TGTGCCACCAGCAGAGCTGCAGGGGTGGAGGAGCAGTACTTC. Protein: CATSRAAGVEEQYF.

This clonotype was counted only a few times. The V and J genes are TRBV12-3 or TRBV12-4 and TRBJ2-5, with unresolved D. V lost 6 bases, J lost 4 bases, and 15 bases lay in between. The CDR3 is 14 amino acids. CDR3 sequence: CASRTSPNRETQYF. The CDR3 nucleotides read TGTGCCAGCAGGACAAGCCCCAACCGAGAGACCCAGTACTTC.

V gene TRBV18 combines with J gene TRBJ2-7; D remains ambiguous. This CDR3 is built from 13 residues. V was cut by 3 bases and J by 3 bases, with 9 bases left in between. Germline V gene sequence: CDR1 KGHSH, CDR2 LQKENI. The CDR3 bases are TGTGCCAGCTCACCGATCCGGATCTACGAGCAGTACTTC. Translating it yields CASSPIRIYEQYF.

This clonotype was seen many times. This rearrangement joins TRBV20-1 to TRBJ2-1; a weak D match, TRBD1 (5 bases). CDR1 is DFQATT, CDR2 SNEGSKA, per germline (reference sequence). V dropped 6 bases and J dropped 4 bases, with 16 bases sitting between them. The CDR3 totals 14 residues. CDR3 in DNA: TGCAGTGCCACAGGTCCCCCGTGGTACAATGAGCAGTTCTTC. This translates into CSATGPPWYNEQFF.

Only a few counts were recorded for this clonotype. This chain uses TRBV5-1 with TRBJ2-4; 9 bases match TRBD1. V lost 3 bases to trimming and J lost 0 bases; unmatched junction nucleotides: 13. The CDR3 is 19 residues long. Germline V gene lookup returns CDR1 SGHRS and CDR2 YFSETQ. CDR3 in amino acids: CASSSGDRAGPLAKNIQYF. CDR3 DNA sequence: TGCGCCAGCAGCTCGGGGGACAGGGCAGGACCCTTAGCCAAAAACATTCAGTACTTC.

This clonotype was seen more than once but under ten times. The chain has TRBV20-1 and TRBJ2-5; TRBD2 matches at 8 bases. J was trimmed by 5 bases and V by 0 bases; bases with no gene match: 8. Germline V gene data show CDR1 as DFQATT and CDR2 as SNEGSKA (reference sequence). This CDR3 is 15 amino acids long. CDR3 DNA: TGCAGTGCTAGAGATATAGCGGGGACCGGGGAGACCCAGTACTTC. This codes for CSARDIAGTGETQYF.

This clonotype was detected many times. The V call is TRBV5-6, the J call TRBJ2-1; D gene unclear. The length of the CDR3 is 17 residues. V lost 3 bases, J lost 3 bases, and 19 bases lay in between. Germline V CDR1 and CDR2: SGHDT, YYEEEE. DNA for the CDR3: TGTGCCAGCAGCTCTTCCGGACGGACGGTCGGCTACAATGAGCAGTTCTTC. Amino acid sequence: CASSSSGRTVGYNEQFF.